The 23 T cell receptor beta chains presented below share a single source sample, sequenced in a study of blood T cell repertoires in COVID-19. The data were produced by immunoSEQ multiplex PCR, yet TCRdb's version contains in-frame clones alone and is incomplete. The table lists around 130,000 clones, roughly 90% of them singletons. Sequencing was performed on peripheral blood. All receptors come from a man aged 65 to 85 with active COVID-19.

The chain uses TRBV7-2 and TRBJ1-1; no firm D call. Between the trimmed V and J ends, which lost 5 bases and 3 bases, there was a span of 4 bases. The CDR3 consists of 11 residues. Germline CDR1 is SGHTA and CDR2 is FQGNSA. The CDR3 nucleotides are TGTGCCAGCAGCCCCGACACTGAAGCTTTCTTT. Amino acids: CASSPDTEAFF.

The V gene is TRBV5-6, the J gene TRBJ2-3; 8 bases are a match to TRBD1. CDR1 and CDR2 from the germline V gene are SGHDT and YYEEEE. The CDR3 covers 15 residues. Trimming cost V 4 bases and J 1 base; bases outside gene matches: 5. The CDR3 region is CASSPQGGGTDTQYF. The CDR3 DNA follows: TGTGCCAGCAGCCCACAGGGGGGCGGCACAGATACGCAGTATTTT. The full variable domain, completed using reference TRBV5-6 and TRBJ2-3, is DAGVTQSPTHLIKTRGQQVTLRCSPKSGHDTVSWYQQALGQGPQFIFQYYEEEERQRGNFPDRFSGHQFPNYSSELNVNALLLGDSALYLCASSPQGGGTDTQYFGPGTRLTVL.

The count of this clone is one. This chain connects TRBV5-4 to TRBJ2-7; 8 positions agree with TRBD1. The ends lost 4 bases at V and 2 bases at J; junction bases unmatched: 2. Germline CDR1 SGHNT, CDR2 YYREEE (reference sequence). The CDR3 contains 13 residues. CDR3: CASSVTGAYEQYF. The CDR3 coding sequence is TGTGCCAGCAGCGTGACAGGGGCCTACGAGCAGTACTTC.

The rearrangement joins TRBV5-8 to TRBJ2-5; 10 nucleotides align to TRBD1. This CDR3 contains 14 residues. Trimming at V came to 7 bases and at J to 4 bases, leaving 7 bases not matched to a gene. Germline lookup yields CDR1 SGHTS and CDR2 YDEGEE. The CDR3 is CASLRDRGRETQYF. CDR3 bases: TGTGCCAGCCTACGGGACAGGGGACGAGAGACCCAGTACTTC.

This clone was picked up a small number of times. At one of its ends the junction is not consistent with the germline gene, which may arise from a read error. DNA for the CDR3: TGTGCCAGCAGTGACTCCTCAGGGAGGTACGAGCAGTACTTC. It specifies CASSDSSGRYEQYF. V and J are TRBV6-5 and TRBJ2-7; possible D gene TRBD2, 6 bases. This CDR3 region has 14 residues. Germline V CDR1 and CDR2: MNHEY, SVGAGI.

V and J are TRBV9 and TRBJ2-2, with 7 bases matching TRBD2. In germline, CDR1 is SGDLS, CDR2 YYNGEE. The CDR3 consists of 16 residues. The trim removed 4 bases at V and 5 bases at J, leaving 11 bases unmatched. CDR3 bases: TGTGCCAGCAGCTCCGACCTTGTGGGAGGGACCGGGGAGCTGTTTTTT. Translating it yields CASSSDLVGGTGELFF.

This clone was detected once. This rearrangement joins TRBV19 to TRBJ2-2; D not resolved. In germline, CDR1 is LNHDA, CDR2 SQIVND (reference sequence). The germline V and J ends were trimmed by 5 bases and 2 bases, with 9 bases remaining between them. The CDR3 covers 14 residues. CDR3 amino acids: CASSARSNTGELFF. CDR3 nucleotides: TGTGCCAGTAGTGCTCGGAGCAACACCGGGGAGCTGTTTTTT.

The J gene is TRBJ1-6, the V gene TRBV6-5; the D gene is possibly TRBD1 (6 bases). V was cut by 0 bases and J by 7 bases, with 13 bases left in between. This CDR3 is 16 amino acids long. Germline CDR1 is MNHEY and CDR2 is SVGAGI. The CDR3 loop reads CASSYSSVTGNSPLHF. CDR3 coding DNA: TGTGCCAGCAGTTACTCGTCTGTAACAGGGAATTCACCCCTCCACTTT.

The chain is built from TRBV5-4 and TRBJ2-7; D may be TRBD1 (6 bases). The CDR3 runs 15 residues. Germline CDR1 SGHNT, CDR2 YYREEE (reference sequence). V gave up 3 bases and J gave up 3 bases, with 16 bases separating them. CDR3 protein: CASSSWGQGRYEQYF. The DNA for the CDR3 is TGTGCCAGCAGCTCCTGGGGGCAGGGACGCTACGAGCAGTACTTC.

The V call is TRBV18, the J call TRBJ2-7; D call uncertain. Trimming removed 0 bases from V and 2 bases from J, with 5 bases in between. CDR1 is KGHSH and CDR2 is LQKENI in the germline V gene. This CDR3 is 13 amino acids long. CDR3 residues: CASSPPSTYEQYF. The CDR3 DNA follows: TGTGCCAGCTCACCACCGTCCACCTACGAGCAGTACTTC.

V is TRBV6-1 and J is TRBJ2-3; 7 bases align to TRBD2. Germline trimming cut 5 bases from V and 0 bases from J; bases unmatched to any gene: 2. The CDR3 has 14 amino acids. CDR1 and CDR2 (germline): MNHNS, SASEGT. CDR3 amino acids: CASSSGTSTDTQYF. The DNA of the CDR3 is TGTGCCAGCAGTAGCGGGACTAGCACAGATACGCAGTATTTT.

The chain recombines TRBV5-5 with TRBJ2-7; the match to TRBD1 covers 8 bases. The germline gives CDR1 SGHKS, CDR2 YYEKEE (reference sequence). The CDR3 spans 14 residues. V lost 2 bases, J lost 4 bases, and 5 bases stayed unmatched. The CDR3 reads CASSFTGGSYEQYF. CDR3 coding DNA: TGTGCCAGCAGCTTCACAGGGGGGTCGTACGAGCAGTACTTC.

The chain links TRBV5-1 to TRBJ2-7; TRBD1 might be the D (6 bases). Trimming shortened V by 0 bases and J by 3 bases, and 16 bases separated the two germline ends. The CDR3 is 16 residues long. Germline lookup yields CDR1 SGHRS and CDR2 YFSETQ. CDR3 nucleotides: TGCGCCAGCAGCTTGGACCCGGGCAGGACAGACTACGAGCAGTACTTC. Amino acids: CASSLDPGRTDYEQYF.

This rearrangement joins TRBV18 to TRBJ2-1; D unclear. Germline CDR1 reads KGHSH; CDR2 reads LQKENI. V was pared by 0 bases and J by 9 bases, with 9 bases between. The CDR3 extends over 13 amino acids. DNA of the CDR3: TGTGCCAGCTCACCACCGAGTAGAGGTGAGCAGTTCTTC. Its translation is CASSPPSRGEQFF.

The chain is built from TRBV28 and TRBJ1-2; D remains ambiguous. Germline V gene lookup returns CDR1 MDHEN and CDR2 SYDVKM. The CDR3 consists of 12 residues. V was shortened by 6 bases and J by 6 bases, with 11 bases between the two germline ends. The CDR3 region is CASRIADDGYTF. In DNA, the CDR3 is TGTGCCAGCAGGATAGCGGATGATGGCTACACCTTC.

V usage is TRBV29-1 and J usage is TRBJ1-1, with 11 nucleotides matching TRBD1. Per germline, CDR1 SQVTM and CDR2 ANQGSEA. V trimming: 0 bases; J trimming: 3 bases; junction bases outside the gene matches: 0. The CDR3 runs to 14 residues. The CDR3 DNA is TGCAGCGTTGAAGAGGACAGGGGGCACACTGAAGCTTTCTTT. It codes for CSVEEDRGHTEAFF.

The V gene is TRBV11-2, the J gene TRBJ2-7; D unresolved. Germline V gene sequence: CDR1 SGHAT, CDR2 FQNNGV. The CDR3 has 13 residues. Deletions cut 2 bases from V and 6 bases from J, with 11 bases between. CDR3 in DNA: TGTGCCAGCAGCTTACAGGTCCAAGGCGAGCAGTACTTC. Its translation: CASSLQVQGEQYF.

This clone appeared once. The chain is built from TRBV6-5 and TRBJ2-5; D not certain. From germline, CDR1 is MNHEY and CDR2 SVGAGI. This CDR3 has 14 amino acids. V lost 6 bases, J lost 2 bases, and 13 bases lay in between. CDR3: CASSHNLEQETQYF. The CDR3 DNA sequence: TGTGCCAGCAGCCACAACCTAGAACAAGAGACCCAGTACTTC.

V is TRBV5-1 and J is TRBJ1-2; 7 bases agree with TRBD1. Germline CDR1 SGHRS, CDR2 YFSETQ. Unmatched junction bases numbered 2, after V lost 0 bases and J lost 3 bases. The CDR3 extends over 14 amino acids. The DNA for the CDR3 is TGCGCCAGCAGCTTGGGGGACAGCCACTATGGCTACACCTTC. As protein: CASSLGDSHYGYTF.

The chain carries TRBV18 and TRBJ2-6, with D hard to call. The CDR3 spans 17 residues. CDR1 is KGHSH and CDR2 is LQKENI in the germline V gene. V lost 3 bases, J lost 0 bases, and 12 bases lay in between. Here the CDR3 reads CASSPQPISSGANVLTF. CDR3 coding DNA: TGTGCCAGCTCACCGCAACCGATCAGCTCTGGGGCCAACGTCCTGACTTTC. The variable domain in full, with the rest retrieved from reference TRBV18 and TRBJ2-6, is NAGVMQNPRHLVRRRGQEARLRCSPMKGHSHVYWYRQLPEEGLKFMVYLQKENIIDESGMPKERFSAEFPKEGPSILRIQQVVRGDSAAYFCASSPQPISSGANVLTFGAGSRLTVL.

The chain employs TRBV6-5 and TRBJ1-1; D is possibly TRBD1 (6 bases). Trimming cost V 6 bases and J 0 bases, with 14 bases left between them. Germline V lookup: CDR1 MNHEY, CDR2 SVGAGI. The CDR3 length is 15 residues. The DNA for the CDR3 is TGTGCCAGCAGACTCAGAGGGGGTATGAACACTGAAGCTTTCTTT. It codes for CASRLRGGMNTEAFF.

The CDR3 bases are TGCGCCAGCAGAATAGGACCCGACAGGGCCGGGAGAGAGCAGTTCTTC. Its protein product is CASRIGPDRAGREQFF. This chain links TRBV5-1 with TRBJ2-1; the D gene is possibly TRBD1 (7 bases). Trimming took 5 bases from V and 10 from J, leaving 25 bases between them. The CDR3 has 16 residues. Per the germline V gene, CDR1 is SGHRS and CDR2 is YFSETQ.

The table lists this clone with a few counts. This sample also contains other DNA sequences that code for the same CDR3. The chain has TRBV2 and TRBJ2-7; TRBD1 is a possible D gene (5 bases). From germline, CDR1 is SNHLY and CDR2 FYNNEI. The CDR3 covers 12 residues. Trimming left V 3 bases short and J 4 bases short, with 7 bases between. The CDR3 sequence is CASSEGPYEQYF. The CDR3 nucleotides read TGTGCCAGCAGTGAGGGGCCATACGAGCAGTACTTC.